This TCR beta chain came from a study of spatial heterogeneity in lung cancer. Time point meaning: sample taken at primary tumor resection. General observations from the study: Expanded intratumoral alpha and beta TCR counts tracked tumor mutation counts.

In its sample, this clonotype ranks as medium-sized. Its antigen is not known. MiXCR, applied by TCRdb to the 5' RACE reads, yields one record per CDR3 protein. This sample yields fewer than 15,000 distinct CDR3 sequences, of which about 4% are seen a single time; around 8% belongs to the top ten. Germline V gives CDR1 SNHLY, CDR2 FYNNEI. The CDR3 sequence is 15 residues long. J was trimmed by 4 bases and V by 7 bases; bases with no gene match: 8. The receptor's source is a male donor with early-stage non-small cell lung cancer. The V gene is TRBV2, the J gene TRBJ2-2, with 8 nucleotides matching TRBD1. The sequenced sample was lung tumor tissue, obtained at surgery. The CDR3 DNA is TGTGCCAGCAACCCAAGAACAGGGGGCACCGGGGAGCTGTTTTTT. Protein sequence: CASNPRTGGTGELFF.